This TCR beta chain was captured by sequencing in a study of Ad26.COV2.S vaccination and SARS-CoV-2 variants. Study-level points and caveats: Participants in the vaccine arm had higher spike-specific TCR breadth; placebo recipients had lower.

Notes on this clone: Its antigen is not identified.

Only in-frame clones appear in the TCRdb table, and some are missing; sequencing was by immunoSEQ multiplex PCR. The data show roughly 500,000 clones, approximately 89% seen once. This CDR3 region has 15 residues. J gave up 5 bases and V 3 bases, and 9 bases lay outside the gene matches. Germline lookup yields CDR1 SGHKS and CDR2 YYEKEE (reference sequence). Stated treatment: 19 received Ad26.COV2.S at low or high dose, single or two shots; 5 received placebo; per-sample allocation not given. Collection of samples fell on day 63 after the first vaccine or placebo injection. SARS-CoV-2 spike from the Wuhan strain was encoded by the vaccine, an Ad26 vector.

V and J are TRBV5-5 and TRBJ1-1; TRBD1 aligns across 8 bases. Material: peripheral blood, obtained in a trial of Ad26.COV2.S vaccine versus placebo. The source of this sequence is a person aged 18-65 years who received the Ad26.COV2.S COVID-19 vaccine or a placebo. The CDR3 DNA is TGTGCCAGCAGCTCCCGGGGCAGGGGGCTAACTGAAGCTTTCTTT. Protein: CASSSRGRGLTEAFF.